The 17 T cell receptor beta chains below come from one sample, sequenced in a study of OX40 agonist ivuxolimab in advanced cancers. Sequencing was performed with immunoSEQ multiplex PCR; in TCRdb, only in-frame clones are kept and a portion is missing. Here the sample spans around 100,000 clones, 91% being singletons. The sample consisted of CD4+ or CD8+ T cells sorted from blood, taken in a trial of the OX40 agonist ivuxolimab. These receptors were obtained from an adult with an advanced solid tumor such as melanoma, head and neck, liver or kidney cancer.

This chain joins TRBV28 and TRBJ2-1, with D possibly TRBD2 on 6 matching bases. This CDR3 spans 15 amino acids. The V gene's germline CDR1 is MDHEN and CDR2 SYDVKM. V was trimmed by 3 bases and J by 0 bases, leaving 9 bases between them. CDR3 sequence reads: CASSLGGNSYNEQFF. In DNA form, the CDR3 reads TGTGCCAGCAGTTTGGGCGGGAACTCCTACAATGAGCAGTTCTTC.

This chain connects TRBV28 to TRBJ2-7; 12 positions match TRBD2. This CDR3 has 22 amino acids. Looked up from germline, CDR1 is MDHEN and CDR2 is SYDVKM. V lost 6 bases to trimming and J lost 7 bases; unmatched junction nucleotides: 31. The CDR3 region is CASSVDRGSTGPMTSGSREQYF. In nucleotides, the CDR3 is TGTGCCAGCAGCGTGGACAGGGGCTCTACGGGGCCCATGACTAGCGGGAGTCGAGAGCAGTACTTC.

This chain uses TRBV11-2 with TRBJ1-2; 12 bases align to TRBD1. Trimming took 6 bases from V and 6 from J; bases not matched to a gene: 5. In germline, CDR1 is SGHAT, CDR2 FQNNGV. This CDR3 has 14 amino acids. The CDR3 reads CASRGQGAPHGYTF. The CDR3 nucleotides read TGTGCCAGCAGGGGACAGGGGGCGCCGCATGGCTACACCTTC.

The gene calls are TRBV7-9 and TRBJ2-2; D unclear. V gave up 1 base and J gave up 7 bases, with 10 bases separating them. Germline CDR1 SEHNR, CDR2 FQNEAQ (reference sequence). CDR3 size: 14 residues. This chain's CDR3 is CASSLEVYSGELFF. The CDR3 region has the DNA TGTGCCAGCAGCTTAGAGGTGTATAGCGGGGAGCTGTTTTTT.

The CDR3 is CASSDSFGGNQPQHF. CDR3 nucleotide sequence: TGTGCCAGCAGTGACAGCTTTGGGGGCAATCAGCCCCAGCATTTT. V gene TRBV6-1 combines with J gene TRBJ1-5; D is unclear. V gave up 3 bases and J gave up 2 bases, with 11 bases separating them. Germline-derived CDR1 and CDR2 are MNHNS and SASEGT. The CDR3 is made up of 15 amino acids.

V usage is TRBV29-1 and J usage is TRBJ2-3; D may be TRBD1 or TRBD2 (6 bases each). This CDR3 contains 13 residues. Trimming stripped 6 bases from V and 6 bases from J, with 16 bases between. CDR1 is SQVTM and CDR2 is ANQGSEA in the germline V gene. The CDR3 protein is CSVQRIGGDTQYF. The CDR3 region has the DNA TGCAGCGTCCAACGGATAGGGGGGGATACGCAGTATTTT.

The rearrangement uses TRBV29-1 and TRBJ2-5; 8 bases match TRBD2. The assigned J gene may be wrong: the sequence end matches TRBJ2-7 better. The CDR3 has 15 amino acids. Per germline, CDR1 SQVTM and CDR2 ANQGSEA. CDR3 coding DNA: TGCAGCGTTGATGGCCTGAGCGGGAGTACATACGAGCAGTACTTC. Residues: CSVDGLSGSTYEQYF.

In its sample, this clone was seen a few times. Different DNA sequences within this sample yield the same CDR3. This chain links TRBV30 with TRBJ1-1; D ambiguous. V lost 0 bases and J 0 bases, leaving 8 bases between the germline ends. The CDR3 extends over 14 amino acids. Germline V gives CDR1 GTSNPN, CDR2 SVGIG (reference sequence). CDR3 in amino acids: CAWSVSQMNTEAFF. Written as DNA, the CDR3 is TGTGCCTGGAGTGTCAGCCAGATGAACACTGAAGCTTTCTTT.

V gene TRBV5-6 combines with J gene TRBJ2-7, with TRBD2 matching 12 bases. This CDR3 has 15 amino acids. Per the germline V gene, CDR1 is SGHDT and CDR2 is YYEEEE. After removal of 0 bases from V and 5 bases from J, the junction contained 3 bases not matched to a gene. The DNA of the CDR3 is TGTGCCAGCAGCTTGGGACTAGCGGGAGTAAACGAGCAGTACTTC. Amino acids: CASSLGLAGVNEQYF.

This clone was found once. The chain employs TRBV5-6 and TRBJ2-5; D is perhaps TRBD1 (5 bases). V was clipped by 2 bases and J by 0 bases, with 11 bases between them. The germline V gene has CDR1 SGHDT and CDR2 YYEEEE. The CDR3 contains 15 residues. CDR3 coding DNA: TGTGCCAGCAGCTTCACAGGACCCCACCAAGAGACCCAGTACTTC. This codes for CASSFTGPHQETQYF. Full variable domain (rest looked up from reference TRBV5-6 and TRBJ2-5): DAGVTQSPTHLIKTRGQQVTLRCSPKSGHDTVSWYQQALGQGPQFIFQYYEEEERQRGNFPDRFSGHQFPNYSSELNVNALLLGDSALYLCASSFTGPHQETQYFGPGTRLLVL.

CDR3 DNA sequence: TGTGCCAGCAGCTTGGTCGGGGAGCGGGAGACCCAGTACTTC. Protein sequence: CASSLVGERETQYF. The J gene is TRBJ2-5, the V gene TRBV5-4; a possible D gene is TRBD2 (5 bases). CDR1 and CDR2 (germline): SGHNT, YYREEE (reference sequence). Trimming stripped 0 bases from V and 5 bases from J, with 11 bases between. The CDR3 is made up of 14 amino acids.

The V call is TRBV7-9, the J call TRBJ1-2, with a possible D match to TRBD1 (6 bases). This CDR3 comprises 12 residues. The germline gives CDR1 SEHNR, CDR2 FQNEAQ (reference sequence). The V gene lost 5 bases and the J gene lost 8 bases, with 12 bases spanning the gap. The CDR3 reads CASSLQGPGYTF. For the CDR3, the DNA is TGTGCCAGCAGCCTTCAGGGGCCCGGCTACACCTTC.

The V gene is TRBV7-9, the J gene TRBJ2-3; the match to TRBD1 covers 8 bases. This CDR3 is 15 amino acids long. Germline V gives CDR1 SEHNR, CDR2 FQNEAQ (reference sequence). The ends lost 5 bases at V and 2 bases at J; junction bases unmatched: 6. The DNA of the CDR3 is TGTGCCAGCAGCCCGAAGGGACAGGCCACAGATACGCAGTATTTT. It is translated as CASSPKGQATDTQYF.

The chain recombines TRBV7-6 with TRBJ2-5, with TRBD2 identical over 7 bases. The CDR3 runs 16 residues. Looked up from germline, CDR1 is SGHVS and CDR2 is FNYEAQ. V trimming: 2 bases; J trimming: 5 bases; junction bases outside the gene matches: 11. In nucleotides, the CDR3 is TGTGCCAGCAGCTTAATTGTGGCGGGAGTGGGTGAGACCCAGTACTTC. Its translation is CASSLIVAGVGETQYF.

V is TRBV18 and J is TRBJ2-3; 8 bases fit TRBD1. The CDR3 has 13 amino acids. Germline CDR1 KGHSH, CDR2 LQKENI. With V trimmed by 10 bases and J by 4 bases, 7 bases remained unmatched. CDR3 in DNA: TGTGCCACCAGCAGGGGGCAGGCAGATACGCAGTATTTT. Encoded protein: CATSRGQADTQYF.

The V and J genes are TRBV2 and TRBJ2-5; D is unresolved. The CDR3 is made up of 15 amino acids. Trimming pared 8 bases from V and 1 base from J, leaving 17 bases between. Germline V CDR1 and CDR2: SNHLY, FYNNEI. DNA of the CDR3: TGTGCCAGCCGACTGAGAGCTGCCATCCAAGAGACCCAGTACTTC. Amino acid sequence: CASRLRAAIQETQYF.

The V gene is TRBV19, the J gene TRBJ1-5; 8 positions agree with TRBD1. Germline V gene lookup returns CDR1 LNHDA and CDR2 SQIVND (reference sequence). The CDR3 contains 14 residues. V dropped 5 bases and J dropped 4; count of bases not matched to a gene: 4. CDR3 DNA: TGTGCCAGTAGTTCGGACAGGGAGAATCAGCCCCAGCATTTT. It yields the protein CASSSDRENQPQHF.